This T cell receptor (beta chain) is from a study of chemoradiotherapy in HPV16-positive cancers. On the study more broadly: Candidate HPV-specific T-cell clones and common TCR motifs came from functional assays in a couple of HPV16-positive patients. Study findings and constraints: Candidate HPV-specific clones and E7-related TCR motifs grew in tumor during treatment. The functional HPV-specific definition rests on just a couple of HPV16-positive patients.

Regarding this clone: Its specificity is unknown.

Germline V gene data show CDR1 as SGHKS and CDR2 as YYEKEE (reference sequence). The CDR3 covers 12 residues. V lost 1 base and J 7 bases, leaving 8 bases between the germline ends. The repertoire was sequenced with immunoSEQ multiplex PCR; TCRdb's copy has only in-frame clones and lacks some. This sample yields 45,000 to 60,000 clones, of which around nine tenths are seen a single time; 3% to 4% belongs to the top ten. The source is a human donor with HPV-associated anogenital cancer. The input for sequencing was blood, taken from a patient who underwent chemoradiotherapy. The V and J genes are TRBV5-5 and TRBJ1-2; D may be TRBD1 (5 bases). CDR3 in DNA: TGTGCCAGCAGCTTGAGAGGGGTTGGCTACACCTTC. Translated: CASSLRGVGYTF.